Included here is one TCR beta chain sequence, with context. Its antigen is not known. When ophthalmopathy did not progress within 18 months, Graves' hyperthyroidism was considered stable. PBMCs were derived from roughly 10 ml fresh peripheral blood. CDR3 length equals 13 residues. From germline, CDR1 is MNHEY and CDR2 SMNVEV (reference sequence). V lost 4 bases and J 6 bases, leaving 10 bases between the germline ends. The data were taken from a study of T cells in Graves' hyperthyroidism and ophthalmopathy. Points from the study as a whole: The blood repertoire included most of the expanded thyroid clonotypes above 0.001. From stable hyperthyroidism, ophthalmopathy was separated by a 13 V-J model.

The investigators amplified TCR beta CDR3 regions from RNA transcripts. The HTBI set primed first-round TCR CDR3 RT-PCR. TCRdb re-analysed the multiplex PCR reads in MiXCR, keeping a single row per CDR3 protein. The sample gives under 350,000 distinct CDR3 sequences, approximately 18% of which show up once; 45% to 50% is in the top ten. This sequence joins TRBV27 and TRBJ1-5; possible D gene TRBD1, 5 bases. The sequencing sample was made of blood. This clonotype was obtained from a woman in her forties or fifties with Graves' hyperthyroidism. CDR3 amino acids: CASSSERGQPQHF. CDR3 nucleotide sequence: TGTGCCAGCAGTTCCGAAAGGGGTCAGCCCCAGCATTTT.